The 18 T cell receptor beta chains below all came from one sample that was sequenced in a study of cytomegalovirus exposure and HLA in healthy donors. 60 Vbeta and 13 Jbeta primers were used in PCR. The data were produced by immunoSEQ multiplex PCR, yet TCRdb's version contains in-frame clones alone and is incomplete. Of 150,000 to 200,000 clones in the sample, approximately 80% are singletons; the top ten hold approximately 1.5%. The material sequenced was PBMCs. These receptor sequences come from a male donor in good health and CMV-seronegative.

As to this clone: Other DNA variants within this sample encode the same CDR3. CDR3 loop: CASSEMGQSYEQYF. CDR3 DNA: TGTGCCAGCAGTGAAATGGGACAGTCCTACGAGCAGTACTTC. The chain carries TRBV6-1 and TRBJ2-7, with TRBD1 matching over 7 bases. This CDR3 comprises 14 residues. Germline V CDR1 and CDR2: MNHNS, SASEGT. After removal of 2 bases from V and 1 base from J, the junction contained 2 bases not matched to a gene.

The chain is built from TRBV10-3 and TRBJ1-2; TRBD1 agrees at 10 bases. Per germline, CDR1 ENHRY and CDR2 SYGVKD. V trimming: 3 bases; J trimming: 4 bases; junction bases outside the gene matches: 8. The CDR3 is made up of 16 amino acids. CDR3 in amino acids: CAISDSRTGGSYGYTF. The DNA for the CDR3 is TGTGCCATCAGTGATTCGAGGACAGGGGGATCCTATGGCTACACCTTC.

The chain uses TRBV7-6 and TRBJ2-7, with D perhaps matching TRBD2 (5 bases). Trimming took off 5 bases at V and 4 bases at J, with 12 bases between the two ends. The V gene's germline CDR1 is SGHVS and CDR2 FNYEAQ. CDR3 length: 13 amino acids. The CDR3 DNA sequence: TGTGCCAGCAGCCCAGGACGGAGGTACGAGCAGTACTTC. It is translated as CASSPGRRYEQYF.

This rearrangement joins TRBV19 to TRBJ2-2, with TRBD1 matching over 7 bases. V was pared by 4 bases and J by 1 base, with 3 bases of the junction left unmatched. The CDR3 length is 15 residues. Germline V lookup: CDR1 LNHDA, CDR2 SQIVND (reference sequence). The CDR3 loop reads CASSRGTENTGELFF. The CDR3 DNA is TGTGCCAGTAGTAGAGGGACAGAGAACACCGGGGAGCTGTTTTTT.

CDR3 residues: CASSDQGGKDTQYF. The CDR3 coding sequence is TGTGCCAGCAGTGATCAGGGAGGGAAAGATACGCAGTATTTT. The V and J genes are TRBV6-1 and TRBJ2-3; 7 nucleotides agree with TRBD2. Per germline, CDR1 MNHNS and CDR2 SASEGT. The CDR3 has 14 amino acids. Trimming cost V 3 bases and J 5 bases; bases outside gene matches: 5.

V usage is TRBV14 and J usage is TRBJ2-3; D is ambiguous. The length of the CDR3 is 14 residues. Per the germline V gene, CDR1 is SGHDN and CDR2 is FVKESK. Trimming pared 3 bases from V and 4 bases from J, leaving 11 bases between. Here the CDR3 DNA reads TGTGCCAGCAGCCACAGGTCTCGCTCAGATACGCAGTATTTT. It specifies CASSHRSRSDTQYF.

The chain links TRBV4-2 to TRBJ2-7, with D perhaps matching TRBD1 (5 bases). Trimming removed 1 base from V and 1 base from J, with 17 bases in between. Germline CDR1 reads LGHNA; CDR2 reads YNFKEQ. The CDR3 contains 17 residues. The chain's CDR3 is CASSQVITTATSYEQYF. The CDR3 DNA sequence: TGTGCCAGCAGCCAAGTTATCACGACAGCAACTTCCTACGAGCAGTACTTC.

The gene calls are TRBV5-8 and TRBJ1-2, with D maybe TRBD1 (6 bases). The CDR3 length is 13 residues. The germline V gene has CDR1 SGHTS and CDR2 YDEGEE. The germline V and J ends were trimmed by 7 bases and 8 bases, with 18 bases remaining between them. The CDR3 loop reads CASVPTGSEGYTF. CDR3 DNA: TGTGCCAGCGTTCCTACAGGGAGCGAAGGCTACACCTTC.

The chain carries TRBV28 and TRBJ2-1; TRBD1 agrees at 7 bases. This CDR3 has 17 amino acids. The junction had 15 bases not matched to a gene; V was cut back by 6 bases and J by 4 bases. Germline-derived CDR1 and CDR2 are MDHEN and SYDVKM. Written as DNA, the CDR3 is TGTGCCAGCAGCGGTCCCGTTAACAGGGGTCCGTACAATGAGCAGTTCTTC. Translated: CASSGPVNRGPYNEQFF.

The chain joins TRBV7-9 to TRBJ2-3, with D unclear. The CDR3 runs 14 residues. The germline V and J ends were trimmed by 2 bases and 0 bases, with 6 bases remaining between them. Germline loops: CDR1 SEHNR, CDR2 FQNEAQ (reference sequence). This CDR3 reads CASSLSTSTDTQYF. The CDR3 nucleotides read TGTGCCAGCAGCTTAAGCACCAGCACAGATACGCAGTATTTT.

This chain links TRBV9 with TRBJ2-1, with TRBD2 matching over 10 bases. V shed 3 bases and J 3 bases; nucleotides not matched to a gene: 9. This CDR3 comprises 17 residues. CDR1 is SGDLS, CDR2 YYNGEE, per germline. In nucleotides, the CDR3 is TGTGCCAGCAGCGCCGGGACTAGCGTAAGAGTCTACAATGAGCAGTTCTTC. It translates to CASSAGTSVRVYNEQFF.

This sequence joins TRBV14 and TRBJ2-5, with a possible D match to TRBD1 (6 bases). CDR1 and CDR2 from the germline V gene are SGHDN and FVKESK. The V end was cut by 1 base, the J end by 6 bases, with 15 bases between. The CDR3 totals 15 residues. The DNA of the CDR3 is TGTGCCAGCAGCCAAGTTACAGGGTCTTCGCAGACCCAGTACTTC. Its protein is CASSQVTGSSQTQYF.

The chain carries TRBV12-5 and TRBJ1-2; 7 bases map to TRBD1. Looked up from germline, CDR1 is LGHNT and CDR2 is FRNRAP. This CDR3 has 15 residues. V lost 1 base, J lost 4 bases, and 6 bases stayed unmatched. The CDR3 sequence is CASGLGQGFSYGYTF. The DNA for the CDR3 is TGTGCTAGTGGTTTGGGACAGGGCTTTAGCTATGGCTACACCTTC.

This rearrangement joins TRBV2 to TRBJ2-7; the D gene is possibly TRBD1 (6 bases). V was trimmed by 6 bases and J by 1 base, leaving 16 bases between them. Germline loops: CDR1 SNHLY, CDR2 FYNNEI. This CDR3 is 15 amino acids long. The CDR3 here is CASSPNRAASYEQYF. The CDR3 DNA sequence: TGTGCCAGCAGCCCAAACAGGGCCGCGTCCTACGAGCAGTACTTC.

CDR3 sequence (DNA): TGTGCCAGCAGTACTTCCTGGCGGAACACAGATACGCAGTATTTT. Amino acids: CASSTSWRNTDTQYF. The chain couples TRBV6-5 to TRBJ2-3; the D is unclear. Trimming took 5 bases from V and 2 from J, leaving 14 bases between them. Germline V gives CDR1 MNHEY, CDR2 SVGAGI. There are 15 residues in the CDR3.

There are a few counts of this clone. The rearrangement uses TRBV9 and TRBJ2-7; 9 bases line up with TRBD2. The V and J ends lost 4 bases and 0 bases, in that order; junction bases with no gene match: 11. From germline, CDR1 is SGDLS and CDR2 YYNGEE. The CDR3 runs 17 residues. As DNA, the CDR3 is TGTGCCAGCAGCCCACATCAGGGACTAGCTGGCTCCTACGAGCAGTACTTC. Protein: CASSPHQGLAGSYEQYF.

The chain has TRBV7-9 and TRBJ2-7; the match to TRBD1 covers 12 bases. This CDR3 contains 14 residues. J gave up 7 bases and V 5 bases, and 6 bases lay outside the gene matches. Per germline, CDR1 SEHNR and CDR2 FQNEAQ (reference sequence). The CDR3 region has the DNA TGTGCCAGCAGCGCGGGACAGGGGGCGTGGGAGCAGTACTTC. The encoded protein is CASSAGQGAWEQYF.

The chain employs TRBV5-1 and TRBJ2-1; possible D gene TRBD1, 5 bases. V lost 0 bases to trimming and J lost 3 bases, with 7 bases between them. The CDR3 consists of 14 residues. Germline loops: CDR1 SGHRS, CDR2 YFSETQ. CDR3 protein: CASSLEQGYNEQFF. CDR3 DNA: TGCGCCAGCAGCTTGGAGCAGGGCTACAATGAGCAGTTCTTC.